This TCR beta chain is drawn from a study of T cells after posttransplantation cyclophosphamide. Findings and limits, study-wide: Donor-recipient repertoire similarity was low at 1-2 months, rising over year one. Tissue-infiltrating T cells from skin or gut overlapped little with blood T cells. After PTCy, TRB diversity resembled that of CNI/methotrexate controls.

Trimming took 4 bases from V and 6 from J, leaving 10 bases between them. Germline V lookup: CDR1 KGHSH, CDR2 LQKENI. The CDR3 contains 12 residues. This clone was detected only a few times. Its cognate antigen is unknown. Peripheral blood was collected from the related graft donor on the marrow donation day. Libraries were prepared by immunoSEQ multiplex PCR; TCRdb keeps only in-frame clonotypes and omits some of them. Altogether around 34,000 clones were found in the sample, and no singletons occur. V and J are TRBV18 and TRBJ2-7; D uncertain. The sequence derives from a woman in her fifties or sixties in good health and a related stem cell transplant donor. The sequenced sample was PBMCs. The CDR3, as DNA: TGTGCCAGCTCACAAGAAGGCCTCGAGCAGTACTTC. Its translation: CASSQEGLEQYF.